The 5 T cell receptor beta chains listed next were all sequenced from one sample in a study of T cell repertoires in cytomegalovirus infection. Via MiXCR, TCRdb re-called the reads, giving one row per CDR3 protein. The sample lists about 310,000 distinct CDR3 sequences, 17% occurring once. Specimen: PBMCs. These receptor sequences come from a human donor in good health (CMV status not recorded). Some clones in this sample may be carry-over from other donors' samples.

Ten or more counts support this clonotype. V and J are TRBV7-6 and TRBJ2-3, with a weak D call TRBD2 (6 bases). V dropped 3 bases and J dropped 6 bases, with 16 bases sitting between them. This CDR3 is 15 amino acids long. Germline CDR1 reads SGHVS; CDR2 reads FNYEAQ. The CDR3 DNA sequence: TGTGCCAGCAGCTTTGACGGAGGGGTCGGTGATACGCAGTATTTT. This sequence encodes CASSFDGGVGDTQYF.

A few counts support this clonotype. The chain is built from TRBV7-9 and TRBJ2-7; unclear D gene. The CDR3 has 12 amino acids. Germline V gene sequence: CDR1 SEHNR, CDR2 FQNEAQ (reference sequence). The V end was cut by 4 bases, the J end by 4 bases, with 8 bases between. CDR3 in DNA: TGTGCCAGCAGCTCCCCGGGTTACGAGCAGTACTTC. This gives the protein CASSSPGYEQYF.

This clonotype was detected many times. V and J are TRBV7-2 and TRBJ2-5; 16 nucleotides agree with TRBD2. Germline values: CDR1 SGHTA, CDR2 FQGNSA. J was trimmed by 0 bases and V by 3 bases; bases with no gene match: 10. This CDR3 region has 20 residues. The CDR3 DNA follows: TGTGCCAGCAGCTTGGATCCGGGACTAGCGGGGGGGAGGTACCAAGAGACCCAGTACTTC. It specifies CASSLDPGLAGGRYQETQYF.

This clonotype occurred many times. J is TRBJ1-5 and V is TRBV6-2 or TRBV6-3, with TRBD1 as a possible D gene (5 bases). Germline CDR1 is MNHEY and CDR2 is SVGEGT. CDR3 size: 14 residues. The V gene lost 5 bases and the J gene lost 2 bases, with 10 bases spanning the gap. The CDR3 here is CASSLWGGNQPQHF. CDR3 in DNA: TGTGCCAGCAGTCTCTGGGGCGGCAATCAGCCCCAGCATTTT.

The V call is TRBV7-6, the J call TRBJ2-4, with TRBD2 as a possible D gene (6 bases). The CDR3 contains 13 residues. V was cut by 2 bases and J by 7 bases, with 9 bases left in between. Germline V lookup: CDR1 SGHVS, CDR2 FNYEAQ. The CDR3 here is CASSLREWNIQYF. The CDR3 region has the DNA TGTGCCAGCAGCTTACGGGAGTGGAACATTCAGTACTTC.